Included here is one TCR beta chain sequence, with context. In the original analysis: Nucleated cell counts were estimated from reference gene primer amplification. Sequencing used immunoSEQ multiplex PCR; TCRdb keeps in-frame clones, though not all of them. V, J and clone size are those of that table, while D and trimming were read from the DNA. There are 150,000 to 200,000 clones in the sample; roughly 76% occur only once, and more than 9.5% lies in the top ten. This entry is derived from a study of blood T cell repertoires in COVID-19. Study summary: COVID-19 samples, acute and convalescent, were from the United States, Italy and Spain. Sample material is recorded as cDNA or gDNA derived from T cells, B-cell-depleted T cells, or PBMCs.

Seattle cases were enrolled at active infection and followed longitudinally. Germline V gives CDR1 MNHEY, CDR2 SMNVEV (reference sequence). This CDR3 has 16 amino acids. The V end lost 2 bases, the J end lost 7 bases, and 18 bases lay between the germline ends. V and J are TRBV27 and TRBJ1-5; D might be TRBD1 (6 bases). The sample consisted of peripheral blood. This sequence was found in a woman in her forties with COVID-19, enrolled during active disease. The chain's CDR3 is CASSLLGGRVGQPQHF. The CDR3 nucleotides read TGTGCCAGCAGTTTACTAGGGGGGAGGGTAGGGCAGCCCCAGCATTTT.